The 13 T cell receptor beta chains listed next were all sequenced from one sample in a study of blood T cells in healthy people across ages (dated by TCRdb to the mid-2010s). Library construction relied on 5' RACE. A second PCR of about 6 to 12 cycles was run with a J-beta primer mix and a sample-barcoded 5' primer. The raw public reads went through TCRdb reprocessing: fastp at Q25, MiXCR clone calling, in-frame beta chains kept. Entries are consolidated by CDR3 protein sequence, retaining the most common genes and DNA. In this sample the table shows over 1,500,000 distinct CDR3 sequences, roughly 43% of which occur a single time. The ten top clones hold roughly 23% of the sample. Sequencing was performed on blood. All receptors derive from a human donor in good health.

The V gene is TRBV7-9, the J gene TRBJ2-7; possibly TRBD1 for D (6 bases). This CDR3 spans 15 amino acids. Trimming took off 4 bases at V and 0 bases at J, with 13 bases between the two ends. Germline V gene lookup returns CDR1 SEHNR and CDR2 FQNEAQ (reference sequence). CDR3 amino acids: CASSSLGADSYEQYF. DNA for the CDR3: TGTGCCAGCAGCTCACTGGGGGCCGACTCCTACGAGCAGTACTTC.

This clonotype was counted between two and nine times. The chain employs TRBV20-1 and TRBJ2-7, with 9 bases lining up with TRBD2. The germline V gene has CDR1 DFQATT and CDR2 SNEGSKA (reference sequence). This CDR3 comprises 14 residues. The V and J ends lost 4 bases and 2 bases, in that order; junction bases with no gene match: 6. The CDR3 bases are TGCAGTGCTATTCCGGCGGGGGGGACCTACGAGCAGTACTTC. Protein product: CSAIPAGGTYEQYF.

This clonotype was seen ten or more times. The CDR3 nucleotides read TGTGCCAGCAGCTTCGACAGGGACACTGAAGCTTTCTTT. Its translation is CASSFDRDTEAFF. The V gene is TRBV7-2, the J gene TRBJ1-1; TRBD1 aligns across 7 bases. This CDR3 comprises 13 residues. The junction had 1 base not matched to a gene; V was cut back by 3 bases and J by 3 bases. Germline V gene lookup returns CDR1 SGHTA and CDR2 FQGNSA.

As regards this clonotype: A much larger clone differs from this one at a single base, so this may be a read error. The chain joins TRBV24-1 to TRBJ2-1; tentatively, D is TRBD1 or TRBD2 (5 bases each). The V gene lost 7 bases and the J gene lost 8 bases, with 14 bases spanning the gap. This CDR3 region has 13 residues. The V gene's germline CDR1 is KGHDR and CDR2 SFDVKD. CDR3 amino acids: CATRDTTRYEQFF. For the CDR3, the DNA is TGTGCCACCAGGGACACAACTAGATATGAGCAGTTCTTC.

This clonotype was detected only a few times. The CDR3, as DNA: TGTGCCACCAGCAGAGACAGGTCATATGGCTACACCTTC. It translates to CATSRDRSYGYTF. The chain employs TRBV15 and TRBJ1-2; D gene uncertain. The CDR3 is 13 amino acids. Trimming took off 0 bases at V and 5 bases at J, with 7 bases between the two ends. Looked up from germline, CDR1 is LNHNV and CDR2 is YYDKDF (reference sequence).

This chain joins TRBV20-1 and TRBJ2-3; D is unclear. Germline lookup yields CDR1 DFQATT and CDR2 SNEGSKA (reference sequence). V was trimmed by 6 bases and J by 2 bases, leaving 21 bases between them. This CDR3 is built from 16 residues. The CDR3 region has the DNA TGCAGTGCCCCCCGCCTCGTTCAATTCTCCACAGATACGCAGTATTTT. It codes for CSAPRLVQFSTDTQYF.

CDR3 loop: CASSRGTVHEKLFF. The DNA of the CDR3 is TGTGCCAGCAGTAGAGGGACGGTACATGAAAAACTGTTTTTT. The V gene is TRBV7-2, the J gene TRBJ1-4; D is possibly TRBD1 (5 bases). Germline-derived CDR1 and CDR2 are SGHTA and FQGNSA. The CDR3 has 14 amino acids. Trimming pared 6 bases from V and 6 bases from J, leaving 14 bases between.

This clonotype has just a few counts. This rearrangement joins TRBV7-7 to TRBJ2-7; D not certain. The ends were cut back, 8 bases at V and 3 bases at J, with 20 bases in the middle. CDR1 and CDR2 (germline): SSHAT, FNYEAQ (reference sequence). The CDR3 contains 15 residues. This chain's CDR3 is CASPKKTPPNYEQYF. The DNA of the CDR3 is TGTGCCAGCCCTAAGAAGACACCGCCGAACTACGAGCAGTACTTC.

This clonotype was seen a handful of times. The CDR3 protein is CASSLGTGTGREEQYF. In nucleotides, the CDR3 is TGTGCCAGCAGTCTCGGGACCGGGACAGGGCGTGAAGAGCAGTACTTC. J is TRBJ2-7 and V is TRBV12-3 or TRBV12-4; 9 nucleotides match TRBD1. CDR3 size: 16 residues. Germline trimming cut 5 bases from V and 7 bases from J; bases unmatched to any gene: 15.

This clonotype was seen a single time. The chain is built from TRBV19 and TRBJ2-3; D not certain. The germline V gene has CDR1 LNHDA and CDR2 SQIVND (reference sequence). Deletions cut 6 bases from V and 2 bases from J, with 12 bases between. The CDR3 runs to 14 residues. CDR3 bases: TGTGCCAGTAGGCAAGGTACCGCCACAGATACGCAGTATTTT. Its translation: CASRQGTATDTQYF.

This clonotype appeared a few times. This rearrangement joins TRBV29-1 to TRBJ2-2; TRBD1 is a possible D gene (5 bases). V lost 1 base and J 0 bases, leaving 9 bases between the germline ends. The CDR3 has 15 amino acids. Germline CDR1 reads SQVTM; CDR2 reads ANQGSEA. For the CDR3, the DNA is TGCAGCGTTGAAGCTAGGGGAACGAACACCGGGGAGCTGTTTTTT. Residues: CSVEARGTNTGELFF.

Worth noting for this clonotype: The junction departs from germline at one end; a sequencing error may be responsible. The chain recombines TRBV15 with TRBJ1-5, with D unclear. Germline-derived CDR1 and CDR2 are LNHNV and YYDKDF (reference sequence). The CDR3 consists of 12 residues. For the CDR3, the DNA is TGTGCCACCAGCAGTGGAAATCAGCCCCGGCATTTT. Translated: CATSSGNQPRHF.

This clonotype was seen more than once but under ten times. A read error may account for a junction end that differs from germline. The chain links TRBV5-1 to TRBJ1-5; TRBD1 might be the D (5 bases). CDR3 length: 15 residues. CDR1 is SGHRS, CDR2 YFSETQ, per germline. The CDR3 loop is CASSLSGDSNQPQHF. CDR3 bases: TGTGCCAGCAGCTTATCCGGGGACAGCAATCAGCCCCAGCATTTT. Looking up the rest from reference TRBV5-1 and TRBJ1-5 gives the full variable domain: KAGVTQTPRYLIKTRGQQVTLSCSPISGHRSVSWYQQTPGQGLQFLFEYFSETQRNKGNFPGRFSGRQFSNSRSEMNVSTLELGDSALYLCASSLSGDSNQPQHFGDGTRLSIL.